This TCR beta chain is from a study of cytomegalovirus exposure and HLA in healthy donors. The CDR3 spans 14 residues. CDR1 and CDR2 from the germline V gene are SGHVS and FQNEAQ. V lost 8 bases and J lost 3; bases outside the gene matches: 5. 13 Jbeta primers and 60 Vbeta primers were used for the PCR. Sequenced by immunoSEQ multiplex PCR; TCRdb stores in-frame clones only, minus some. The sample records about 92,000 clones, roughly 86% being singletons. The specimen sequenced was PBMCs. The chain recombines TRBV7-8 with TRBJ2-2; 8 nucleotides line up with TRBD1. The receptor was derived from a woman aged 18-30 years in good health and CMV-seropositive. This CDR3 reads CASAETGDTGELFF. In DNA form, the CDR3 reads TGTGCCAGCGCCGAGACAGGGGACACCGGGGAGCTGTTTTTT.